This passage covers 18 T cell receptor beta chains from one sample sequenced in a study of cytomegalovirus exposure and HLA in healthy donors. Primers: 60 Vbeta forward and 13 Jbeta reverse. Generated by immunoSEQ multiplex PCR, the TCRdb table keeps only in-frame clones and is missing some. The table shows some 60,000 clones, with more than 75% occurring only once. The sequencing input was PBMCs. The receptors derive from a male donor in good health and CMV-seronegative.

The rearrangement links TRBV7-2 to TRBJ1-5, with 10 positions matching TRBD1. CDR3 length equals 12 residues. Germline lookup yields CDR1 SGHTA and CDR2 FQGNSA. Unmatched junction bases numbered 2, after V lost 9 bases and J lost 6 bases. The CDR3 DNA is TGTGCCAGTGGACAGGGGGGTCAGCCCCAGCATTTT. Encoded protein: CASGQGGQPQHF. The full variable domain, its missing parts supplied by reference TRBV7-2 and TRBJ1-5, is GAGVSQSPSNKVTEKGKDVELRCDPISGHTALYWYRQSLGQGLEFLIYFQGNSAPDKSGLPSDRFSAERTGGSVSTLTIQRTQQEDSAVYLCASGQGGQPQHFGDGTRLSIL.

The gene calls are TRBV9 and TRBJ2-7; no firm D call. V lost 0 bases and J 2 bases, leaving 15 bases between the germline ends. The germline V gene encodes CDR1 SGDLS and CDR2 YYNGEE. CDR3 length: 16 residues. CDR3 coding DNA: TGTGCCAGCAGCGTAGCTCCCGACACAATTACCTACGAGCAGTACTTC. Encoded protein: CASSVAPDTITYEQYF.

This clone was found a few times. The CDR3 is CASSSPRGASEAFF. The CDR3 nucleotides are TGTGCCAGCAGTTCCCCGCGCGGGGCTAGTGAAGCTTTCTTT. V is TRBV6-5 and J is TRBJ1-1; the D gene is possibly TRBD1 (5 bases). Trimming removed 4 bases at V and 7 bases at J, with 16 bases between. CDR3 length: 14 amino acids. The germline V gene has CDR1 MNHEY and CDR2 SVGAGI.

The chain links TRBV5-4 to TRBJ2-7; 9 bases align to TRBD1. V lost 0 bases, J lost 2 bases, and 3 bases stayed unmatched. Looked up from germline, CDR1 is SGHNT and CDR2 is YYREEE (reference sequence). This CDR3 has 15 residues. The CDR3 region is CASSLGTGAPYEQYF. CDR3 coding DNA: TGTGCCAGCAGCTTGGGGACAGGGGCCCCCTACGAGCAGTACTTC.

The chain uses TRBV7-2 and TRBJ1-1; D perhaps matches TRBD1 (5 bases). Germline values: CDR1 SGHTA, CDR2 FQGNSA. V gave up 3 bases and J gave up 5 bases, with 16 bases separating them. The CDR3 has 15 residues. The DNA for the CDR3 is TGTGCCAGCAGCTTGGGTGGGGGGGGATCTACTGAAGCTTTCTTT. Translating gives CASSLGGGGSTEAFF.

This rearrangement joins TRBV19 to TRBJ1-5, with D perhaps matching TRBD1 (5 bases). The CDR3 consists of 15 residues. Germline V gene sequence: CDR1 LNHDA, CDR2 SQIVND (reference sequence). Trimming left V 6 bases short and J 0 bases short, with 12 bases between. For the CDR3, the DNA is TGTGCCAGTAGCCGGGGGTCGGATAGCAATCAGCCCCAGCATTTT. Translated, it gives CASSRGSDSNQPQHF.

The chain has TRBV29-1 and TRBJ2-5; tentative D call: TRBD2 (5 bases). The DNA end is a closer match to TRBJ2-7, so the J assignment may be wrong. The length of the CDR3 is 15 residues. Germline CDR1 SQVTM, CDR2 ANQGSEA. This CDR3 is CSVENPVSGFYEQYF. The CDR3 DNA follows: TGCAGCGTTGAAAATCCGGTGTCGGGGTTCTACGAGCAGTACTTC.

The chain joins TRBV7-9 to TRBJ1-2, with TRBD1 matching over 7 bases. The CDR3 loop spans 13 amino acids. Germline V gene data show CDR1 as SEHNR and CDR2 as FQNEAQ (reference sequence). After removal of 4 bases from V and 8 bases from J, the junction contained 7 bases not matched to a gene. The CDR3 loop is CASSSQGPGGYTF. The CDR3 DNA is TGTGCCAGCAGCTCACAGGGGCCGGGGGGCTACACCTTC.

This rearrangement joins TRBV7-2 to TRBJ2-7, with a possible D match to TRBD1 (6 bases). Between the trimmed V and J ends, which lost 4 bases and 3 bases, there was a span of 10 bases. CDR3 length: 13 amino acids. Germline loops: CDR1 SGHTA, CDR2 FQGNSA. CDR3: CASSSRGNYEQYF. The CDR3 DNA follows: TGTGCCAGCAGCTCCAGGGGTAACTACGAGCAGTACTTC.

For this clone: Relative to the germline gene, one junction end is altered; a read error may explain this. The rearrangement links TRBV4-3 to TRBJ2-7; 7 bases are a match to TRBD2. The germline CDR1 and CDR2 sequences are LGHNA and YSLEER. The CDR3 has 13 amino acids. This CDR3 is CASSQGSGGEQYF. CDR3 nucleotides: TGCGCCAGCAGCCAAGGATCGGGAGGCGAGCAGTACTTT.

This sequence joins TRBV19 and TRBJ1-2, with 7 nucleotides matching TRBD1. Germline V gene sequence: CDR1 LNHDA, CDR2 SQIVND (reference sequence). CDR3 length equals 14 residues. With 6 bases clipped from V and 8 bases from J, the junction kept 12 bases outside the gene matches. CDR3 in amino acids: CASRPISGGGGYTF. In DNA, the CDR3 is TGTGCCAGTAGGCCGATTTCAGGGGGAGGCGGCTACACCTTC.

The sample holds one count of this clone. Compared with germline, one end of the junction differs, possibly owing to a read error. The chain is built from TRBV5-6 and TRBJ2-1, with D possibly matching TRBD1 (6 bases). The CDR3 consists of 15 residues. Germline V gives CDR1 SGHDT, CDR2 YYEEEE. Here the CDR3 reads CASSLVDRDDNGQFF. The CDR3 nucleotides are TGTGCCAGCAGCTTGGTGGACAGAGATGACAATGGGCAGTTCTTC.

This clone was seen a handful of times. The chain has TRBV5-1 and TRBJ1-1; weak D call: TRBD1 (5 bases). CDR3 length equals 15 residues. Per the germline V gene, CDR1 is SGHRS and CDR2 is YFSETQ. Trimming took 0 bases from V and 4 from J, leaving 13 bases between them. The CDR3 region is CASSLAGGAGTEAFF. Written as DNA, the CDR3 is TGCGCCAGCAGCTTGGCCGGGGGAGCAGGCACTGAAGCTTTCTTT.

The rearrangement links TRBV16 to TRBJ1-3; 7 nucleotides align to TRBD1. With V trimmed by 3 bases and J by 1 base, 0 bases remained unmatched. The germline gives CDR1 KGHSY, CDR2 FQNENV. The CDR3 has 14 residues. CDR3 loop: CASSQGQSGNTIYF. CDR3 bases: TGTGCCAGCAGCCAGGGACAGTCTGGAAACACCATATATTTT.

This rearrangement joins TRBV28 to TRBJ2-3; the D gene is possibly TRBD2 (5 bases). This CDR3 spans 18 amino acids. Trimming cost V 7 bases and J 0 bases, with 23 bases left between them. CDR1 is MDHEN and CDR2 is SYDVKM in the germline V gene. The CDR3 DNA follows: TGTGCCAGCACTTTGAGGGTCCGAGGCTACATTAGCACAGATACGCAGTATTTT. Its translation is CASTLRVRGYISTDTQYF.

The chain joins TRBV5-4 to TRBJ1-1, with 9 nucleotides matching TRBD1. J was trimmed by 5 bases and V by 1 base; bases with no gene match: 15. Germline CDR1 and CDR2: SGHNT and YYREEE (reference sequence). This CDR3 comprises 18 residues. CDR3 residues: CASSLQHETDRGMTEAFF. Here the CDR3 DNA reads TGTGCCAGCAGCTTGCAACACGAAACTGACAGGGGGATGACTGAAGCTTTCTTT.

This clone was counted a few times. The chain joins TRBV6-5 to TRBJ2-7; 9 bases fit TRBD1. Germline V CDR1 and CDR2: MNHEY, SVGAGI. V was pared by 6 bases and J by 0 bases, with 3 bases of the junction left unmatched. The CDR3 is made up of 14 amino acids. The CDR3 loop reads CASSPGQGSYEQYF. The CDR3 DNA reads as TGTGCCAGCAGCCCGGGACAGGGCTCCTACGAGCAGTACTTC.

The genes are TRBV6-5 and TRBJ1-2, with no clear D. Trimming removed 4 bases from V and 2 bases from J, with 14 bases in between. The CDR3 covers 15 residues. Germline values: CDR1 MNHEY, CDR2 SVGAGI. The CDR3 DNA reads as TGTGCCAGCAGTTCCGCCGGGTCGCTGAACTATGGCTACACCTTC. Translated, it gives CASSSAGSLNYGYTF.